A single sample is the source of the 15 T cell receptor beta chains below, sequenced in a study of early T cells in non-severe SARS-CoV-2 infection. Via MiXCR, TCRdb re-called the 5' RACE reads, giving one row per CDR3 protein. The table lists roughly 40,000 distinct CDR3 sequences, 4% to 4.5% of them singletons, with roughly 3% in the top ten. The specimen was whole blood. The receptor source for this set is an adult who was a healthcare worker with PCR-confirmed SARS-CoV-2 infection or an uninfected control (not recorded which).

This clonotype was counted a few times. V gene TRBV11-1 combines with J gene TRBJ2-1; D remains ambiguous. Trimming cost V 1 base and J 6 bases, with 10 bases left between them. Germline V gene lookup returns CDR1 SGHAT and CDR2 FQDESV (reference sequence). The CDR3 runs 14 residues. For the CDR3, the DNA is TGTGCCAGCAGCTTAGGGGGATTTACCAATGAGCAGTTCTTC. It yields the protein CASSLGGFTNEQFF.

This clonotype appeared many times. V and J are TRBV7-6 and TRBJ2-3; 10 nucleotides line up with TRBD2. The CDR3 has 17 residues. Germline CDR1 SGHVS, CDR2 FNYEAQ. V shed 5 bases and J 6 bases; nucleotides not matched to a gene: 14. The CDR3 reads CASSPTGASGRGDTQYF. The CDR3 DNA is TGTGCCAGCAGCCCGACCGGGGCTAGCGGGAGAGGCGATACGCAGTATTTT.

This clonotype was recorded at least ten times. The chain links TRBV11-2 to TRBJ2-1; 7 bases agree with TRBD2. The CDR3 is 16 amino acids. V was clipped by 5 bases and J by 3 bases; unmatched bases: 10. Germline V gene data show CDR1 as SGHAT and CDR2 as FQNNGV. Here the CDR3 DNA reads TGTGCCAGCAGCCTAACCTCAGCGGGACGCTACAATGAGCAGTTCTTC. This sequence encodes CASSLTSAGRYNEQFF.

This clonotype occurred many times. This chain uses TRBV3-1 with TRBJ2-7; the match to TRBD1 covers 11 bases. CDR1 is LGHDT, CDR2 YNNKEL, per germline (reference sequence). The length of the CDR3 is 13 residues. V trimming: 6 bases; J trimming: 7 bases; junction bases outside the gene matches: 5. The CDR3 DNA reads as TGTGCCAGCAGACGGGACAGGGGGTCGGAGCAGTACTTC. Encoded protein: CASRRDRGSEQYF.

The V call is TRBV20-1, the J call TRBJ2-2, with 9 nucleotides matching TRBD1. The CDR3 consists of 15 residues. Looked up from germline, CDR1 is DFQATT and CDR2 is SNEGSKA (reference sequence). V was clipped by 0 bases and J by 7 bases; unmatched bases: 6. The CDR3 nucleotides read TGCAGTGCTAGAGATCCGAGACAGGGGGGCGGGGAGCTGTTTTTT. Translating gives CSARDPRQGGGELFF.

This clonotype has a count of ten or more. V is TRBV6-6 and J is TRBJ1-1; no clear D. This CDR3 region has 13 residues. Germline V gene sequence: CDR1 MNHNY, CDR2 SVGAGI (reference sequence). Trimming removed 0 bases from V and 6 bases from J, with 8 bases in between. The CDR3 here is CASSYSSSPEAFF. CDR3 DNA: TGTGCCAGCAGTTACTCGTCCAGTCCTGAAGCTTTCTTT.

This clonotype was counted ten times or more. For the CDR3, the DNA is TGTGCTAGTGGTACCCTGGCCACAGATACGCAGTATTTT. Translation: CASGTLATDTQYF. The chain links TRBV12-5 to TRBJ2-3, with unresolved D. V lost 5 bases, J lost 2 bases, and 8 bases lay in between. There are 13 residues in the CDR3. Germline CDR1 reads LGHNT; CDR2 reads FRNRAP.

This clonotype was recorded many times. The J gene is TRBJ2-3, the V gene TRBV7-8; either TRBD1 or TRBD2 may fit D (6 bases each). Germline lookup yields CDR1 SGHVS and CDR2 FQNEAQ. Trimming cost V 5 bases and J 0 bases, with 18 bases left between them. The CDR3 covers 17 residues. The CDR3 sequence is CASSQPTGRTSTDTQYF. As DNA, the CDR3 is TGTGCCAGCAGCCAGCCAACAGGGAGGACCAGCACAGATACGCAGTATTTT.

Many counts were recorded for this clonotype. V gene TRBV7-2 combines with J gene TRBJ2-1; TRBD1 agrees at 8 bases. V was clipped by 6 bases and J by 0 bases; unmatched bases: 4. Germline CDR1 reads SGHTA; CDR2 reads FQGNSA. The CDR3 is 15 amino acids. Written as DNA, the CDR3 is TGTGCCAGCAGGGTACAGGGGGGCTCCTACAATGAGCAGTTCTTC. Protein sequence: CASRVQGGSYNEQFF.

This clonotype was seen ten or more times. The chain carries TRBV29-1 and TRBJ2-5; D gene ambiguous. The V gene's germline CDR1 is SQVTM and CDR2 ANQGSEA. The CDR3 consists of 16 residues. Deletions cut 2 bases from V and 6 bases from J, with 22 bases between. CDR3 loop: CSVEKTGRSGVQTQYF. The CDR3 nucleotides are TGCAGCGTTGAAAAAACCGGGCGTTCCGGAGTGCAGACCCAGTACTTC. Complete variable domain (other parts from reference TRBV29-1 and TRBJ2-5): SAVISQKPSRDICQRGTSLTIQCQVDSQVTMMFWYRQQPGQSLTLIATANQGSEATYESGFVIDKFPISRPNLTFSTLTVSNMSPEDSSIYLCSVEKTGRSGVQTQYFGPGTRLLVL.

This clonotype has just a few counts. CDR3 residues: CSVEDHRLQGTPDTQYF. CDR3 bases: TGCAGCGTTGAAGATCATAGATTACAGGGGACCCCAGATACGCAGTATTTT. This chain links TRBV29-1 with TRBJ2-3, with TRBD1 matching over 7 bases. J was trimmed by 4 bases and V by 0 bases; bases with no gene match: 13. Germline lookup yields CDR1 SQVTM and CDR2 ANQGSEA. The CDR3 totals 17 residues.

This clonotype was picked up many times. The chain combines TRBV7-3 with TRBJ2-6; perhaps TRBD2 as D (7 bases). Germline V gene data show CDR1 as SGHTA and CDR2 as FQGTGA. There are 19 residues in the CDR3. V lost 5 bases, J lost 0 bases, and 20 bases lay in between. CDR3 amino acids: CASSPGLAGATSGANVLTF. CDR3 nucleotides: TGTGCCAGCAGCCCCGGGTTGGCGGGGGCAACCTCTGGGGCCAACGTCCTGACTTTC.

This clonotype was seen only a few times. The chain couples TRBV30 to TRBJ2-3; D uncertain. The germline V gene encodes CDR1 GTSNPN and CDR2 SVGIG (reference sequence). Deletions cut 2 bases from V and 4 bases from J, with 16 bases between. There are 15 residues in the CDR3. This chain's CDR3 is CAWSSSPGSSDTQYF. CDR3 in DNA: TGTGCCTGGAGTTCGTCCCCCGGGTCATCAGATACGCAGTATTTT.

This clonotype was picked up many times. This chain joins TRBV11-2 and TRBJ2-7; D not resolved. CDR3 length: 12 amino acids. Trimming shortened V by 5 bases and J by 4 bases, and 9 bases separated the two germline ends. Germline CDR1 reads SGHAT; CDR2 reads FQNNGV. DNA for the CDR3: TGTGCCAGCAGCCAAGCTCTATACGAGCAGTACTTC. It translates to CASSQALYEQYF.

This clonotype was counted ten times or more. J is TRBJ2-1 and V is TRBV12-3 or TRBV12-4; D may be TRBD1 (6 bases). This CDR3 has 11 amino acids. V shed 3 bases and J shed 13 bases, with 10 bases lying between them. The CDR3 nucleotides read TGTGCCAGCAGTTTCGACAGGACTCAGTTCTTC. It specifies CASSFDRTQFF.